Listed below are T cell receptor beta chains from one sample, sequenced in a study of CD8+CD57+ T cells in acquired aplastic anemia. TCRdb reprocessed the reads with MiXCR, giving one entry per CDR3 protein. The sample lists approximately 250,000 distinct CDR3 sequences, 82% occurring once. What was sequenced was sorted CD4+, CD8+, or CD8+CD57+ T cells (not recorded which) from PBMCs. These receptors originate from a human donor with aplastic anemia. Each CDR3 is given with its conserved first and last residue. D genes are given only for firm matches. Where a row states a size, it is once, few, many or the class of an expanded clone; other rows omit it.

>TRBV19|TRBJ2-1|-|-
TGCAGTGGTAGCATAGGGGATAGATCCTACAATGAGCAGTTCTTC
CSGSIGDRSYNEQFF
>TRBV10-3|TRBJ2-5|few|TRBD1
TGTGCCATCACCGGAGACAGGGGCACGGAGACCCAGTACTTC
CAITGDRGTETQYF
>TRBV11-2|TRBJ2-7|-|-
TGTGCCAGCAGCTTAGGAAGATTCTACGAGCAGTACTTC
CASSLGRFYEQYF
>TRBV5-4|TRBJ1-6|-|-
TGTGCCAGCAGCACGCATGATCGGGGGGGGGCCGCTTCACCCCTCCACTTT
CASSTHDRGGAASPLHF
>TRBV7-9|TRBJ2-1|once|-
-
CASSLQGYTFGSGQFF
>TRBV7-3|TRBJ2-3|-|-
TGTGCCAGCAGCTTAGAGGGAGGTCCCAACACGCAGGCTTTT
CASSLEGGPNTQAF
>TRBV2|TRBJ1-5|-|TRBD1
TGTGCCAGCAGGAACAGGACAGGGGGAGATCCGCAGCACTTT
CASRNRTGGDPQHF
>TRBV9|TRBJ2-7|once|TRBD1
TGTGCCAGCAGCCCCGGGGACAGGGGATACGAGCAGTACTTC
CASSPGDRGYEQYF
>TRBV7-8|TRBJ2-2|-|-
TGTGCCAGCGGGGAGTGGGGCACAGATACGCAGTATTTTCTGTTTTTT
CASGEWGTDTQYFLFF
>TRBV7-3|TRBJ1-1|-|-
TGCGCCAGCAGCATGGAGTCGGGGGAAGGTGAAGCTTTCTTT
CASSMESGEGEAFF
>TRBV7-6|TRBJ2-3|-|-
TGTGCCAGCAGCTTAGACAGAGGCAACGCACCCCACCACTTT
CASSLDRGNAPHHF
>TRBV2|TRBJ1-1|once|-
TGTGCCAGCAGGGATGGACTTCCGAACACTGAAGCTTTCTTT
CASRDGLPNTEAFF
>TRBV19|TRBJ2-7|-|TRBD2
TGTGCCAGTAGTGCGAGGACTAGCGGGAGTCCCTACGAGCAGTACTTC
CASSARTSGSPYEQYF
>TRBV11-2|TRBJ2-1|-|TRBD2
TGTGCCAGCAGCTTAATGTCGACTAGCGGGGGGGCCTACAATGAGCAGTTCTTC
CASSLMSTSGGAYNEQFF
>TRBV2|TRBJ1-6|few|-
TGTGCCAGCAGAAACCCAGGGATTGCGGATTCACCCCTCCACTTT
CASRNPGIADSPLHF
>TRBV7-6|TRBJ1-6|-|-
TGTGCCAGCAGCTTGAGGTGCGATAATTCACCGCTCCACTTT
CASSLRCDNSPLHF
>TRBV7-9|TRBJ1-1|-|-
TGTGCCAGCAGCGCTAGGGGGTCCGGCACTGAAGCTTTCTTT
CASSARGSGTEAFF
>TRBV6-5|TRBJ1-6|-|-
TGTGCCAGCAGTTCCGGAAATTCACCCCTCCACTTT
CASSSGNSPLHF
>TRBV7-9|TRBJ2-1|-|TRBD1
TGTGCCAGCAGCTTAGAGCTGACAGGGAACAATGAGCAGTTCTTC
CASSLELTGNNEQFF
>TRBV19|TRBJ2-1|-|TRBD2
TGTGCCAGTAGTATACAAAGCAGCGGGGGGAGCGATGAGTTCTTCTTC
CASSIQSSGGSDEFFF
>TRBV2|TRBJ2-1|-|-
TGTGCCAGCGGGGATGGGGGGATCCTTGAGCAGTTCTTC
CASGDGGILEQFF
>TRBV19|TRBJ2-1|-|-
TGTGCCAGTAGTATAGATAGCGGAGCCTACAATGAGGAGCAGTTCTTC
CASSIDSGAYNEEQFF
>TRBV20-1|TRBJ2-1|-|TRBD2
TGCAGTGCTGGCCGGACTAGCGGGGGAATCCATGAGCAGTTCTTC
CSAGRTSGGIHEQFF
>TRBV13|TRBJ2-7|-|TRBD2
TGTGCCAGCAGCCCCCGGACTAGCGGGGGGGCCAGCTCCTACGAGCAGTACTTC
CASSPRTSGGASSYEQYF
>TRBV2|TRBJ2-1|once|-
TGTGCCAGCAGCAGAGTGGGGGGGGGGGACACTGAGGAGTTCTTC
CASSRVGGGDTEEFF
>TRBV7-3|TRBJ2-2|-|-
TGTGCCAGCAGCTTAGTAGGAGGTCAGCTGTTTTTT
CASSLVGGQLFF
>TRBV2|TRBJ2-1|-|-
TGTGCCACCGGGGACGGGGGCACCGCTGCGCAGTACTTT
CATGDGGTAAQYF
>TRBV7-8|TRBJ2-3|-|-
TGTGCCAGCAGCTCCGGGGGAGCCGATCAGTACGATACGCAGTATTTT
CASSSGGADQYDTQYF
>TRBV7-6|TRBJ1-5|-|TRBD1
TGTGCCAGCAGCTTAGGCCGGGACAGGGTTGATTCACCCCAGCATTTT
CASSLGRDRVDSPQHF
>TRBV29-1|TRBJ2-1|-|-
TGTAGCGTTGATCCGCCTGGACCGGAGCGCAATGAGCAGTTCTTC
CSVDPPGPERNEQFF
>TRBV13|TRBJ2-7|-|-
TGTGCCAGCAGCTCAGACAGCTCCTACGAGCAGTACTTC
CASSSDSSYEQYF
>TRBV7-8|TRBJ2-5|-|TRBD2
TGTGCCAGCAGCTTGGGGAGGGACGGGCTCGTAAATGGCTACTTC
CASSLGRDGLVNGYF
>TRBV7-6|TRBJ1-2|-|-
TGTGCCAGCAGCTTGGCCGGGGCCCGCGGCTGTGGCGAAACCTTC
CASSLAGARGCGETF
>TRBV7-9|TRBJ2-6|-|TRBD2
TGTGCCAGCAGCCCCGGGAGGGTCCCCGCTGGGGCCAACGTCCTGACTTTC
CASSPGRVPAGANVLTF
>TRBV7-9|TRBJ2-5|-|-
TGTGCCAGCAGCAGGGGCACCGGCCAAGAGACCCAGTACTTC
CASSRGTGQETQYF
>TRBV7-8|TRBJ1-2|once|TRBD1
TGTGCCAGCAGCTCACGTGACAGGGGCATGGACTATTGCTACACCTTC
CASSSRDRGMDYCYTF
>TRBV7-6|TRBJ2-1|-|-
TGTGCCGGCCTTTTGGGGTCAGGGAGAAGGAACGTGGAGTTCTTC
CAGLLGSGRRNVEFF
>TRBV9|TRBJ2-3|once|-
TGTGCCAGCAGCGTAGGAGGAGGGCGGGCCGAGCAGTATTTT
CASSVGGGRAEQYF
>TRBV10-3|TRBJ1-1|-|TRBD1
TGTGCCATCAGTGAAGGACAGGGGATGAGCACTGAAGCTTTCTTT
CAISEGQGMSTEAFF
>TRBV2|TRBJ2-7|-|-
TGTGCCAGCGGCCACGGGGGCAGGGTCGACGAGCAGTACTTC
CASGHGGRVDEQYF
>TRBV2|TRBJ1-4|-|-
TGTGCCAGTCGACGGCTAGGAGCGGCTAATGAAAAACTGTTTTTT
CASRRLGAANEKLFF
>TRBV2|TRBJ2-7|-|-
TGTGCCAGCAGGGACTCGGGAACAGGTTCCTACGAGCAGTACTTC
CASRDSGTGSYEQYF
>TRBV7-9|TRBJ1-5|-|-
TGTTCCAGCAGCTTTCAAAGAAGCGAGGGGCCCGATGAGTTT
CSSSFQRSEGPDEF
>TRBV7-9|TRBJ2-5|-|-
TGTGCCAGCAGCTTAGCTGACTTCGGGGAGTACTTC
CASSLADFGEYF
>TRBV2|TRBJ1-4|-|-
TGTGCCAGCAGTTCAGGTGAAAAACTGTTTTTT
CASSSGEKLFF